This TCR beta chain was profiled in a study of cytomegalovirus exposure and HLA in healthy donors. Study-level information: Roughly 80 million unique TCRs from HLA-typed donors were held in an early data release.

V was clipped by 5 bases and J by 5 bases, with 16 bases between them. The germline CDR1 and CDR2 sequences are LNHNV and YYDKDF (reference sequence). The CDR3 loop spans 15 amino acids. In the PCR, 60 Vbeta and 13 Jbeta primers were used. Some clones are missing from TCRdb's copy, which holds only in-frame ones; the method was immunoSEQ multiplex PCR. The sample lists under 85,000 clones; 60% to 80% were seen once. The TCR was taken from a man aged 40-49 years in good health and CMV-seropositive. This chain joins TRBV15 and TRBJ2-1, with TRBD1 as a possible D gene (5 bases). The sequenced material came from PBMCs. This chain's CDR3 is CATSLRQGLNNEQFF. The CDR3 DNA reads as TGTGCCACCAGCTTACGGCAGGGCCTAAACAATGAGCAGTTCTTC.